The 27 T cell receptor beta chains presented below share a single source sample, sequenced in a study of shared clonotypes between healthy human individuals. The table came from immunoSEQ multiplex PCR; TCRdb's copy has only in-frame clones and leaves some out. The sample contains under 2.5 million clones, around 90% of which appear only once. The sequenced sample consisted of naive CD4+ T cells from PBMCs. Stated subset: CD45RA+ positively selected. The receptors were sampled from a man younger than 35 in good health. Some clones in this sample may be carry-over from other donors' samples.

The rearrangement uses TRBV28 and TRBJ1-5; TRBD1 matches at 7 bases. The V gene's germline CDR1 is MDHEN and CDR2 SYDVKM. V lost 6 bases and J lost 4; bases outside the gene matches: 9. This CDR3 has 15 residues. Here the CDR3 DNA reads TGTGCCAGCAGGTCACGGGGACAGCCTAATCAGCCCCAGCATTTT. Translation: CASRSRGQPNQPQHF. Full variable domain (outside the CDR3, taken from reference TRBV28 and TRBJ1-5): DVKVTQSSRYLVKRTGEKVFLECVQDMDHENMFWYRQDPGLGLRLIYFSYDVKMKEKGDIPEGYSVSREKKERFSLILESASTNQTSMYLCASRSRGQPNQPQHFGDGTRLSIL.

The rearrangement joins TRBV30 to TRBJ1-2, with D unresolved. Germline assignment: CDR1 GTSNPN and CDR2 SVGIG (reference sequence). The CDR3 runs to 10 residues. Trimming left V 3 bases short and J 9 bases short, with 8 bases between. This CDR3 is CAWSDISYTF. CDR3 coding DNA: TGTGCCTGGAGCGACATCAGCTACACCTTC. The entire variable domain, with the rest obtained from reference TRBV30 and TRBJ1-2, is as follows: SQTIHQWPATLVQPVGSPLSLECTVEGTSNPNLYWYRQAAGRGLQLLFYSVGIGQISSEVPQNLSASRPQDRQFILSSKKLLLSDSGFYLCAWSDISYTFGSGTRLTVV.

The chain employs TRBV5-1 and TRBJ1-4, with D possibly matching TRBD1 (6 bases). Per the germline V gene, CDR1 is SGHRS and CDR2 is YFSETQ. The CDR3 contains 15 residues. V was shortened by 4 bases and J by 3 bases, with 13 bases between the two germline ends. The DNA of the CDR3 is TGCGCCAGCAGCCTACTGACAGGATCTAATGAAAAACTGTTTTTT. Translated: CASSLLTGSNEKLFF. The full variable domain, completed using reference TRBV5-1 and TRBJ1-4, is KAGVTQTPRYLIKTRGQQVTLSCSPISGHRSVSWYQQTPGQGLQFLFEYFSETQRNKGNFPGRFSGRQFSNSRSEMNVSTLELGDSALYLCASSLLTGSNEKLFFGSGTQLSVL.

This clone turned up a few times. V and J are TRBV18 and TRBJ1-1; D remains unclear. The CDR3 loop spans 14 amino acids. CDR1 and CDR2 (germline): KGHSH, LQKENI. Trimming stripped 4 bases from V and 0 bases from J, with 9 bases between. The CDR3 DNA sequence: TGTGCCAGCTCACAGGGTATCATGAACACTGAAGCTTTCTTT. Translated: CASSQGIMNTEAFF.

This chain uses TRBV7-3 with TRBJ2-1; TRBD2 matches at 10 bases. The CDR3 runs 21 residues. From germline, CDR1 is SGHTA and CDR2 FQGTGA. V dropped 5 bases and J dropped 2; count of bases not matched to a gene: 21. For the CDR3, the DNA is TGTGCCAGCAGCCCACTAATCCTCGCTAGCGGGAGTCCTACTGCCTACAATGAGCAGTTCTTC. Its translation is CASSPLILASGSPTAYNEQFF.

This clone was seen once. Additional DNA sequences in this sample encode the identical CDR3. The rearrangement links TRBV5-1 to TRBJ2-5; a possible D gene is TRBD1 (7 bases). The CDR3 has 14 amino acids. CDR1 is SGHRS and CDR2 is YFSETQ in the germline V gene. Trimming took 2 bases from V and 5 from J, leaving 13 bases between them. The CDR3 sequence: CASSFQGGEETQYF. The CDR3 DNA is TGCGCCAGCAGCTTCCAGGGGGGAGAGGAGACCCAGTACTTC.

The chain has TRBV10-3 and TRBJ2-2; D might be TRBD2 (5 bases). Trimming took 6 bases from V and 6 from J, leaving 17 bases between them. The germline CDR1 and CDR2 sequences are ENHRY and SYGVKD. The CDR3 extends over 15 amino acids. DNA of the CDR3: TGTGCCATCAGAGCTGAGACTGGGAGTGCCGGGGAGCTGTTTTTT. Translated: CAIRAETGSAGELFF.

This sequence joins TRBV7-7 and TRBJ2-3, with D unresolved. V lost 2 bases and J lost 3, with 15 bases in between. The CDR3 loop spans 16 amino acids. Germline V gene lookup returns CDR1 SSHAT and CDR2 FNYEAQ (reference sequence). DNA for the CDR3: TGTGCCAGCAGCTTACGTTTTGGAGTTCGGACAGATACGCAGTATTTT. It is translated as CASSLRFGVRTDTQYF.

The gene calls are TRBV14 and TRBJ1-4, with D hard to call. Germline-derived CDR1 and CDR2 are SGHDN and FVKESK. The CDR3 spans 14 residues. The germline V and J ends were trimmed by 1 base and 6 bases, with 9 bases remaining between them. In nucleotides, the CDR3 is TGTGCCAGCAGCCAAGTGTCGCACGATGAAAAACTGTTTTTT. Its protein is CASSQVSHDEKLFF.

The CDR3 DNA reads as TGTGCCAGCAGCTTAGGAGTCGGTGGGTACTACGAGCAGTACTTC. It yields the protein CASSLGVGGYYEQYF. This chain links TRBV7-3 with TRBJ2-7, with D unresolved. The CDR3 covers 15 residues. Germline CDR1 is SGHTA and CDR2 is FQGTGA. Trimming removed 2 bases from V and 3 bases from J, with 14 bases in between.

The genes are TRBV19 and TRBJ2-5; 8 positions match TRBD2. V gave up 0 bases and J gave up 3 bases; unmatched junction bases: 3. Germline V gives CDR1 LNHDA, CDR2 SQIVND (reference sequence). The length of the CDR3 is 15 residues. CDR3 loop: CASSIDDSGEETQYF. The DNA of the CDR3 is TGTGCCAGTAGTATAGATGATAGCGGGGAAGAGACCCAGTACTTC. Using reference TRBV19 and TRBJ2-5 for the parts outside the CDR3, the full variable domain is DGGITQSPKYLFRKEGQNVTLSCEQNLNHDAMYWYRQDPGQGLRLIYYSQIVNDFQKGDIAEGYSVSREKKESFPLTVTSAQKNPTAFYLCASSIDDSGEETQYFGPGTRLLVL.

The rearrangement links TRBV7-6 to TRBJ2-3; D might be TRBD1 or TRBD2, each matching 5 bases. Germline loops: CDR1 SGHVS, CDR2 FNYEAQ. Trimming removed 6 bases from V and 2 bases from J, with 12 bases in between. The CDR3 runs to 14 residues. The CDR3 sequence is CASRLGRDTDTQYF. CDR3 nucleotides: TGTGCCAGCAGACTGGGACGGGACACAGATACGCAGTATTTT.

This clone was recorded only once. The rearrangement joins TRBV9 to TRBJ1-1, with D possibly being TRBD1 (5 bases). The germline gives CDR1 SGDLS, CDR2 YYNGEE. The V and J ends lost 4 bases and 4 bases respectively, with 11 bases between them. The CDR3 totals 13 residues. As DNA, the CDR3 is TGTGCCAGCAGCTCTGATACAGGCACTGAAGCTTTCTTT. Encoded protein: CASSSDTGTEAFF.

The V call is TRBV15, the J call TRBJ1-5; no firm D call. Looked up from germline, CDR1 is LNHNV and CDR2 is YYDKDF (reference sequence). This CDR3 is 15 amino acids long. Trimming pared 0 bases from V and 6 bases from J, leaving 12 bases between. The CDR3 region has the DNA TGTGCCACCAGCAGAGATACGCGTCCACGTCAGCCCCAGCATTTT. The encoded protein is CATSRDTRPRQPQHF.

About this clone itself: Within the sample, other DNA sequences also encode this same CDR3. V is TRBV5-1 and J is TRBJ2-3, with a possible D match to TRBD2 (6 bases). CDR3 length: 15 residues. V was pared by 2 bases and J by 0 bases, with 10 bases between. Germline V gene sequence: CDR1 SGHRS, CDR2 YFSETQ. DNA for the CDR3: TGCGCCAGCAGCTTTTCGGGGACTAGCACAGATACGCAGTATTTT. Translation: CASSFSGTSTDTQYF.

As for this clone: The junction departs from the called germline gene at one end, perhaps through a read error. The CDR3 region is CATGRDISGGTPNEQFF. In DNA form, the CDR3 reads TGTGCCACCGGCAGAGATATTAGCGGGGGGACCCCCAATGAGCAGTTCTTC. The rearrangement uses TRBV15 and TRBJ2-1, with 10 bases aligning to TRBD2. The CDR3 is 17 amino acids. Germline lookup yields CDR1 LNHNV and CDR2 YYDKDF (reference sequence).

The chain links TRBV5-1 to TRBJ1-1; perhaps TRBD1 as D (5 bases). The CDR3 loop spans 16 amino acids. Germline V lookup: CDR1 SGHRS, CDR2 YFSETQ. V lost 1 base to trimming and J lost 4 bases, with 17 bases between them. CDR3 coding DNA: TGCGCCAGCAGCTTGACAAACATAGGGGTAGCCACTGAAGCTTTCTTT. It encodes CASSLTNIGVATEAFF.

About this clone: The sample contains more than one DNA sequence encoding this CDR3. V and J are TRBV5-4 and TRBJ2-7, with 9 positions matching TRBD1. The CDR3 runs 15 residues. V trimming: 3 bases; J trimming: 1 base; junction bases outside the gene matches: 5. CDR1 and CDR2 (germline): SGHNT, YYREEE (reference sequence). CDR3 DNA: TGTGCCAGCAGCTCCAGACAGGGGGGGTCCTACGAGCAGTACTTC. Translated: CASSSRQGGSYEQYF.

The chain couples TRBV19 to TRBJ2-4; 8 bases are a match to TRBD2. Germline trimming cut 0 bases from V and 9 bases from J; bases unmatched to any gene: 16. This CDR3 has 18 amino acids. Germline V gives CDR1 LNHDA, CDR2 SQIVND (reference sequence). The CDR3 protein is CASSIDSVPSGGGFIQYF. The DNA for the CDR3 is TGTGCCAGTAGTATAGACTCCGTCCCAAGCGGCGGGGGGTTCATTCAGTACTTC.

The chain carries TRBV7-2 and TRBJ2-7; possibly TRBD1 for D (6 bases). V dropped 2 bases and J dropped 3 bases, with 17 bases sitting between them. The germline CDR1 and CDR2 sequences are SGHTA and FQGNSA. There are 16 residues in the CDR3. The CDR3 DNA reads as TGTGCCAGCAGCTTACATAACCGACAGGCATTCTACGAGCAGTACTTC. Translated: CASSLHNRQAFYEQYF.

CDR3 amino acids: CASTPNPGTGTPYNEQFF. As DNA, the CDR3 is TGTGCCAGCACCCCAAACCCCGGGACAGGGACCCCTTACAATGAGCAGTTCTTC. This chain links TRBV28 with TRBJ2-1; 9 nucleotides agree with TRBD1. Germline-derived CDR1 and CDR2 are MDHEN and SYDVKM. The CDR3 is 18 residues long. V was clipped by 7 bases and J by 4 bases; unmatched bases: 17.

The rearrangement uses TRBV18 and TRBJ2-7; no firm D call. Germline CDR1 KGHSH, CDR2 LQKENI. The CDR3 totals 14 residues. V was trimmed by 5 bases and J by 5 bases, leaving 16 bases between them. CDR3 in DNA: TGTGCCAGCTCAGCATCGACGGGCCCAGACGAGCAGTACTTC. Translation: CASSASTGPDEQYF.

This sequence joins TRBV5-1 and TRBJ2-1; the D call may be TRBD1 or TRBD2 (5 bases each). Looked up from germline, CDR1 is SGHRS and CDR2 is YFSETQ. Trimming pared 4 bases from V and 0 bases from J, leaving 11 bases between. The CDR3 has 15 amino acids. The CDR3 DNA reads TGCGCCAGCAGCATGGGGGTTAGCTCCTACAATGAGCAGTTCTTC. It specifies CASSMGVSSYNEQFF.

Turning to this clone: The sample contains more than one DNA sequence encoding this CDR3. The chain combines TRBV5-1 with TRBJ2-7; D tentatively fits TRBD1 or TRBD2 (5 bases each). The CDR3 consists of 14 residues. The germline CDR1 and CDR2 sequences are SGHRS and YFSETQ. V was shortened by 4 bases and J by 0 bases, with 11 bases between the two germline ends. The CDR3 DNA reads TGCGCCAGCAGCCGGGACGGAACCTCCTACGAGCAGTACTTC. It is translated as CASSRDGTSYEQYF.

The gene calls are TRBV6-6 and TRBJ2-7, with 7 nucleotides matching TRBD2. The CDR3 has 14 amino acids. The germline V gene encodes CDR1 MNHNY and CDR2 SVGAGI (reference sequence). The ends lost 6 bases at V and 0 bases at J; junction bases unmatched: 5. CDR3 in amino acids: CASRARGGSYEQYF. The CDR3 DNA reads TGTGCCAGCAGGGCCCGCGGGGGCTCCTACGAGCAGTACTTC.

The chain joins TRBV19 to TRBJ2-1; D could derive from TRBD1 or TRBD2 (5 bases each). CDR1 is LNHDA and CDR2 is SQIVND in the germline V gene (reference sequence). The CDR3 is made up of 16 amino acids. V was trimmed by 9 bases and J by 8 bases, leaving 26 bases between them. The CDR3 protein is CASRDVALTGSDEQFF. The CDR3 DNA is TGTGCCAGCCGGGACGTTGCCTTAACGGGGTCTGATGAGCAGTTCTTC. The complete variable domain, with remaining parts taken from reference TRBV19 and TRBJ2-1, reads DGGITQSPKYLFRKEGQNVTLSCEQNLNHDAMYWYRQDPGQGLRLIYYSQIVNDFQKGDIAEGYSVSREKKESFPLTVTSAQKNPTAFYLCASRDVALTGSDEQFFGPGTRLTVL.

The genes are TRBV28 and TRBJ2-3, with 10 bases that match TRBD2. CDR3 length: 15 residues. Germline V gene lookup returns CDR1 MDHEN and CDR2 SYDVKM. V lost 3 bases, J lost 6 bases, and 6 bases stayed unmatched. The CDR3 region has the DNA TGTGCCAGCAGTTTGACTAGCGGGTTAGTGGATACGCAGTATTTT. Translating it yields CASSLTSGLVDTQYF. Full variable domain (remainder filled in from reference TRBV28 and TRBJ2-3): DVKVTQSSRYLVKRTGEKVFLECVQDMDHENMFWYRQDPGLGLRLIYFSYDVKMKEKGDIPEGYSVSREKKERFSLILESASTNQTSMYLCASSLTSGLVDTQYFGPGTRLTVL.